The 31 T cell receptor beta chains listed next were all sequenced from one sample in a study. A single record per CDR3 protein comes from TCRdb applying MiXCR to the 5' RACE reads. The table records over 40,000 distinct CDR3 sequences, approximately 30% of them present only once. Sequenced sample: tumor-infiltrating memory CD4+ T cells sorted from the breast tumor. The subset: memory CD4+ T cells, CD4+CD45RO+CD25-. The origin of the receptors is a female donor with breast cancer.

The chain joins TRBV24-1 to TRBJ2-3; D could derive from TRBD1 or TRBD2 (6 bases each). The germline V and J ends were trimmed by 9 bases and 1 base, with 10 bases remaining between them. Germline V lookup: CDR1 KGHDR, CDR2 SFDVKD. CDR3 length: 13 residues. The CDR3 here is CATSRGGTDTQYF. CDR3 DNA sequence: TGTGCCACCTCGAGGGGGGGCACAGATACGCAGTATTTT.

The genes are TRBV29-1 and TRBJ2-1, with 9 bases that match TRBD2. CDR3 size: 12 residues. J lost 16 bases, V lost 0 bases, and 7 bases had no gene match. Looked up from germline, CDR1 is SQVTM and CDR2 is ANQGSEA. CDR3 amino acids: CSVEDIGTSHFF. CDR3 sequence (DNA): TGCAGCGTTGAAGACATTGGGACTAGCCACTTCTTC.

The rearrangement links TRBV28 to TRBJ2-3; 7 nucleotides align to TRBD2. The CDR3 totals 15 residues. Germline V lookup: CDR1 MDHEN, CDR2 SYDVKM. J was trimmed by 4 bases and V by 4 bases; bases with no gene match: 8. CDR3 residues: CASSSWGGAPDTQYF. The CDR3 nucleotides read TGTGCCAGCAGTTCCTGGGGAGGGGCACCAGATACGCAGTATTTT. The variable domain in full, with the rest retrieved from reference TRBV28 and TRBJ2-3, is DVKVTQSSRYLVKRTGEKVFLECVQDMDHENMFWYRQDPGLGLRLIYFSYDVKMKEKGDIPEGYSVSREKKERFSLILESASTNQTSMYLCASSSWGGAPDTQYFGPGTRLTVL.

A single count supports this clonotype. The chain employs TRBV6-1 and TRBJ2-5; D remains unclear. V was cut by 1 base and J by 2 bases, with 5 bases left in between. Germline-derived CDR1 and CDR2 are MNHNS and SASEGT. The CDR3 covers 13 residues. This CDR3 is CASSEVRQETQYF. The DNA of the CDR3 is TGTGCCAGCAGTGAAGTAAGGCAAGAGACCCAGTACTTC.

This clonotype was found a few times. The gene calls are TRBV27 and TRBJ2-1; D not resolved. Germline-derived CDR1 and CDR2 are MNHEY and SMNVEV (reference sequence). This CDR3 has 12 amino acids. Trimming shortened V by 6 bases and J by 9 bases, and 12 bases separated the two germline ends. As DNA, the CDR3 is TGTGCCAGCAGGGAAACGTTGGGTGAGCAGTTCTTC. Translation gives CASRETLGEQFF.

V is TRBV5-1 and J is TRBJ2-7, with TRBD1 matching over 9 bases. CDR3 length: 13 residues. The germline gives CDR1 SGHRS, CDR2 YFSETQ. V shed 4 bases and J 2 bases; nucleotides not matched to a gene: 1. CDR3 sequence: CASSRTGAYEQYF. The DNA for the CDR3 is TGCGCCAGCAGCAGGACAGGGGCCTACGAGCAGTACTTC.

The chain carries TRBV28 and TRBJ2-2; no firm D call. Trimming removed 2 bases at V and 2 bases at J, with 0 bases between. The germline gives CDR1 MDHEN, CDR2 SYDVKM. CDR3 size: 12 residues. Written as DNA, the CDR3 is TGTGCCAGCAGTTTAAACACCGGGGAGCTGTTTTTT. Its translation is CASSLNTGELFF.

The CDR3: CASSKNRGVEKLFF. CDR3 nucleotides: TGTGCCAGCAGTAAGAACAGGGGGGTTGAAAAACTGTTTTTT. The chain couples TRBV28 to TRBJ1-4; 8 bases align to TRBD1. CDR1 MDHEN and CDR2 SYDVKM come from the germline V gene. This CDR3 has 14 residues. V dropped 5 bases and J dropped 7; count of bases not matched to a gene: 6.

This chain links TRBV5-4 with TRBJ2-6; TRBD1 matches at 8 bases. Trimming removed 7 bases from V and 0 bases from J; junction bases left unmatched: 6. The CDR3 is 16 amino acids. Germline V lookup: CDR1 SGHNT, CDR2 YYREEE (reference sequence). This chain's CDR3 is CASSTGVSSGANVLTF. The CDR3 DNA reads as TGTGCCAGCTCGACAGGGGTGTCCTCTGGGGCCAACGTCCTGACTTTC.

The table lists this clonotype with a few counts. This chain connects TRBV15 to TRBJ2-2; possibly TRBD2 for D (6 bases). This CDR3 spans 15 amino acids. Germline V gives CDR1 LNHNV, CDR2 YYDKDF (reference sequence). With 1 base removed from V and 4 bases from J, the gap between germline ends came to 10 bases. The chain's CDR3 is CATSRAMGGTGELFF. In DNA, the CDR3 is TGTGCCACCAGCAGAGCAATGGGGGGCACCGGGGAGCTGTTTTTT.

This sequence joins TRBV12-3 or TRBV12-4 and TRBJ2-3, with D possibly being TRBD2 (7 bases). This CDR3 is 16 amino acids long. The germline V and J ends were trimmed by 2 bases and 6 bases, with 18 bases remaining between them. CDR3 nucleotide sequence: TGTGCCAGCAGTTTATTCGGGGGGCACGAGTCGGATACGCAGTATTTT. It translates to CASSLFGGHESDTQYF.

At least ten counts were recorded for this clonotype. This sequence joins TRBV20-1 and TRBJ2-2, with D hard to call. The CDR3 sequence is 13 residues long. With 6 bases removed from V and 1 base from J, the gap between germline ends came to 9 bases. Germline V lookup: CDR1 DFQATT, CDR2 SNEGSKA (reference sequence). CDR3 sequence (DNA): TGCAGTGCCCAAACGAAGAACACCGGGGAGCTGTTTTTT. This codes for CSAQTKNTGELFF.

The gene calls are TRBV20-1 and TRBJ2-5, with D unresolved. The CDR3 totals 11 residues. Germline CDR1 and CDR2: DFQATT and SNEGSKA (reference sequence). Trimming stripped 6 bases from V and 0 bases from J, with 5 bases between. The CDR3: CSATNQETQYF. The CDR3 region has the DNA TGCAGTGCAACTAACCAAGAGACCCAGTACTTC.

This clonotype was counted between two and nine times. The chain employs TRBV7-9 and TRBJ2-5, with D perhaps given as TRBD1 or TRBD2 (5 bases each). The V gene's germline CDR1 is SEHNR and CDR2 FQNEAQ (reference sequence). The CDR3 extends over 12 amino acids. Deletions cut 8 bases from V and 5 bases from J, with 12 bases between. CDR3 bases: TGTGCCAGCCTAGCTGAGGGGGAGACCCAGTACTTC. Translating gives CASLAEGETQYF.

The chain links TRBV20-1 to TRBJ1-5; D call uncertain. The CDR3 is 13 amino acids. Trimming cost V 4 bases and J 6 bases, with 13 bases left between them. Germline V gene lookup returns CDR1 DFQATT and CDR2 SNEGSKA (reference sequence). For the CDR3, the DNA is TGCAGTGCTAAAGGGTTCTCAGTTCAGCCCCAGCATTTT. This sequence encodes CSAKGFSVQPQHF.

The genes are TRBV12-3 or TRBV12-4 and TRBJ2-3, with 8 bases identical to TRBD1. The CDR3 has 15 amino acids. V lost 6 bases and J lost 4; bases outside the gene matches: 9. CDR3 residues: CASRHDRGRADTQYF. CDR3 DNA sequence: TGTGCCAGCAGACACGACAGGGGCAGGGCAGATACGCAGTATTTT.

V usage is TRBV20-1 and J usage is TRBJ2-3, with D possibly matching TRBD2 (6 bases). This CDR3 contains 15 residues. With 3 bases removed from V and 0 bases from J, the gap between germline ends came to 13 bases. Germline CDR1 and CDR2: DFQATT and SNEGSKA (reference sequence). The CDR3 region has the DNA TGCAGTGCTAGCCCTAGCGCCACTAGCACAGATACGCAGTATTTT. Translated: CSASPSATSTDTQYF.

This clonotype was counted many times. This CDR3 is CASRRISSGNTIYF. DNA of the CDR3: TGTGCCAGCCGCCGAATTTCCTCTGGAAACACCATATATTTT. The J gene is TRBJ1-3, the V gene TRBV6-5; D not certain. In germline, CDR1 is MNHEY, CDR2 SVGAGI. This CDR3 has 14 residues. V dropped 8 bases and J dropped 0 bases, with 11 bases sitting between them.

The chain has TRBV20-1 and TRBJ2-3, with 7 bases that match TRBD1. V lost 6 bases and J lost 2; bases outside the gene matches: 8. The CDR3 covers 14 residues. From germline, CDR1 is DFQATT and CDR2 SNEGSKA (reference sequence). The chain's CDR3 is CSARKEGATDTQYF. In DNA form, the CDR3 reads TGCAGTGCCAGAAAAGAGGGGGCCACAGATACGCAGTATTTT.

The chain couples TRBV7-6 to TRBJ2-2, with D possibly being TRBD2 (7 bases). V was shortened by 2 bases and J by 1 base, with 14 bases between the two germline ends. The length of the CDR3 is 17 residues. The germline V gene has CDR1 SGHVS and CDR2 FNYEAQ. CDR3: CASSLIGGAMNTGELFF. CDR3 coding DNA: TGTGCCAGCAGCTTAATTGGGGGGGCGATGAACACCGGGGAGCTGTTTTTT.

In its sample, this clonotype was seen many times. The chain joins TRBV28 to TRBJ1-1, with D hard to call. Germline V gene sequence: CDR1 MDHEN, CDR2 SYDVKM. The CDR3 runs to 13 residues. The germline V and J ends were trimmed by 4 bases and 5 bases, with 11 bases remaining between them. CDR3 nucleotides: TGTGCCAGCAGTTCCCCCGGTAGGACTGAAGCTTTCTTT. Its protein is CASSSPGRTEAFF. The whole variable domain, filled in from reference TRBV28 and TRBJ1-1, reads DVKVTQSSRYLVKRTGEKVFLECVQDMDHENMFWYRQDPGLGLRLIYFSYDVKMKEKGDIPEGYSVSREKKERFSLILESASTNQTSMYLCASSSPGRTEAFFGQGTRLTVV.

The rearrangement joins TRBV15 to TRBJ1-5; D not resolved. Trimming left V 0 bases short and J 5 bases short, with 11 bases between. This CDR3 has 15 residues. Germline V gene sequence: CDR1 LNHNV, CDR2 YYDKDF (reference sequence). The chain's CDR3 is CATSRDSGNHQPQHF. The DNA of the CDR3 is TGTGCCACCAGCAGAGATTCCGGCAACCATCAGCCCCAGCATTTT. The complete variable domain, with remaining parts taken from reference TRBV15 and TRBJ1-5, reads DAMVIQNPRYQVTQFGKPVTLSCSQTLNHNVMYWYQQKSSQAPKLLFHYYDKDFNNEADTPDNFQSRRPNTSFCFLDIRSPGLGDTAMYLCATSRDSGNHQPQHFGDGTRLSIL.

This clonotype was observed at least ten times. V gene TRBV20-1 combines with J gene TRBJ2-3, with D possibly TRBD1 on 6 matching bases. The CDR3 is 15 residues long. The germline gives CDR1 DFQATT, CDR2 SNEGSKA (reference sequence). V was pared by 2 bases and J by 4 bases, with 16 bases between. CDR3 coding DNA: TGCAGTGCTAGATCCTCCGTGGGGGCTTCAGATACGCAGTATTTT. Protein product: CSARSSVGASDTQYF.

This rearrangement joins TRBV12-3 or TRBV12-4 to TRBJ2-5, with TRBD2 matching over 7 bases. The V and J ends lost 5 bases and 4 bases, in that order; junction bases with no gene match: 10. The CDR3 has 15 residues. This CDR3 reads CASSPYGGEGETQYF. CDR3 coding DNA: TGTGCCAGCAGTCCCTATGGAGGGGAGGGAGAGACCCAGTACTTC.

CDR3 in DNA: TGTGCCAGCAGACCAGGGGGGCAGGGTCGGGTTTGGATCAATGAGCAGTTCTTC. Its translation: CASRPGGQGRVWINEQFF. This chain links TRBV12-3 or TRBV12-4 with TRBJ2-1; D possibly corresponds to TRBD1 (7 bases). The length of the CDR3 is 18 residues. Trimming pared 6 bases from V and 6 bases from J, leaving 27 bases between.

This clonotype occurred a few times. This chain connects TRBV12-3 or TRBV12-4 to TRBJ2-1, with 7 bases aligning to TRBD2. The junction had 6 bases not matched to a gene; V was cut back by 4 bases and J by 6 bases. CDR3 length: 14 amino acids. CDR3 bases: TGTGCCAGCAGTTCGGCGGGAGCTCGCAATGAGCAGTTCTTC. This codes for CASSSAGARNEQFF.

This clonotype came up a few times. The J gene is TRBJ2-5, the V gene TRBV7-2; 8 bases fit TRBD1. J was trimmed by 10 bases and V by 1 base; bases with no gene match: 8. This CDR3 is built from 14 residues. Germline CDR1 and CDR2: SGHTA and FQGNSA. CDR3 nucleotides: TGTGCCAGCAGCTTAGACAGGGGGGCGAAGGGCCAGTACTTC. This sequence encodes CASSLDRGAKGQYF.

The chain uses TRBV5-1 and TRBJ2-1, with 7 bases fitting TRBD1. V lost 3 bases, J lost 16 bases, and 13 bases stayed unmatched. The CDR3 runs to 13 residues. CDR1 is SGHRS, CDR2 YFSETQ, per germline. CDR3 sequence reads: CASSSLTGALQFF. CDR3 coding DNA: TGCGCCAGCAGCTCGCTTACAGGGGCACTTCAATTCTTC.

This clonotype was seen a handful of times. The V gene is TRBV3-1, the J gene TRBJ1-1, with D possibly matching TRBD1 (6 bases). V was clipped by 1 base and J by 2 bases, with 11 bases between them. From germline, CDR1 is LGHDT and CDR2 YNNKEL (reference sequence). This CDR3 contains 15 residues. CDR3 sequence: CASSQGDKPNTEAFF. The DNA for the CDR3 is TGTGCCAGCAGCCAAGGGGACAAGCCCAACACTGAAGCTTTCTTT.

This clonotype was seen only a few times. The chain has TRBV7-2 and TRBJ2-1; TRBD1 agrees at 8 bases. The CDR3 has 12 residues. The germline V gene has CDR1 SGHTA and CDR2 FQGNSA. V shed 9 bases, J shed 7 bases, and the junction held 5 bases outside the gene matches. The CDR3 loop reads CASSQGVNEQFF. The CDR3 nucleotides are TGTGCCAGTTCACAGGGGGTAAATGAGCAGTTCTTC.

CDR3 loop: CASSFGQGREETEAFF. The CDR3 DNA follows: TGTGCCAGCAGCTTTGGACAGGGGCGAGAGGAGACTGAAGCTTTCTTT. The rearrangement links TRBV7-3 to TRBJ1-1; 9 bases match TRBD1. Trimming removed 3 bases from V and 5 bases from J; junction bases left unmatched: 10. Germline assignment: CDR1 SGHTA and CDR2 FQGTGA. This CDR3 region has 16 residues.